The T cell receptor (beta chain) described here comes from a study of shared clonotypes between healthy human individuals. The CDR3 has 18 residues. V was cut by 0 bases and J by 8 bases, with 26 bases left in between. CDR1 is SGHRS and CDR2 is YFSETQ in the germline V gene. Worth noting for this clone: Its antigen is not identified.

Overall study results and limits: Clonotype sharing among donors was expected to depend on sequencing depth.

Per the original methods: Junction-only sequences produced by ImmunoSEQ had no quality scores, so filtering differed. The repertoire was sequenced with immunoSEQ multiplex PCR; TCRdb's copy has only in-frame clones and lacks some. The DNA gave D and trimming, while V, J and clone size come from that table. The data contain under 2,000,000 clones, less than 95% of them seen just once; the ten biggest clones take up around 1.2%. Terminally differentiated effector memory CD45RA+ cells were excluded by CCR7 positive selection of CD45RO-negative cells. Healthy and HIV-negative, the adult donors had no recent acute infections or vaccinations. Everyone who donated was a Caucasian adult who lived in Nashville, Tennessee.

The sequence was collected from a man younger than 35 in good health. The rearrangement links TRBV5-1 to TRBJ1-2; D is possibly TRBD1 (6 bases). Sequencing was done on a sample of naive CD8+ T cells sorted from blood. Written as DNA, the CDR3 is TGCGCCAGCAGCTTGGCCGTGGGGGCAGGCATTTTGGCGGAGGGCTACACCTTC. Protein product: CASSLAVGAGILAEGYTF.